This T cell receptor beta chain stems from a study of regulatory T cells in long-lasting Graves disease. This clonotype has at least ten counts. No antigen is known for it. With iRepertoire HTBI primers and Arm-PCR of CDR3 regions, TCR beta libraries were built. Each CDR3 protein gets one entry after TCRdb re-called the multiplex PCR reads with MiXCR. This table holds about 360,000 distinct CDR3 sequences, about 16% found once. Study-wide points: New patients shared 950 to 1,000 public clonotypes, fewer than the approximately 3,000 shared by persistent patients. The study found lower TCR diversity in persistent Graves' patients than in newly diagnosed ones. Persistent disease favored TRBV28, TRBJ1-2 and TRBJ2-5.

Time point described: newly diagnosed GD, antithyroid drugs for less than 3 months. Construction of the TCR library relied on RNA isolated from PBMCs. CDR1 is MNHEY, CDR2 SVGAGI, per germline. The CDR3 spans 16 residues. Trimming removed 4 bases at V and 5 bases at J, with 17 bases between. This same sample was also taken into another study, of T cells in Graves' hyperthyroidism and ophthalmopathy. That paper states: For Graves' hyperthyroidism to be stable, ophthalmopathy could not progress within 18 months.

This TCR came from a woman aged 18-30 years with Graves disease. This chain connects TRBV6-5 to TRBJ2-2; possibly TRBD1 or TRBD2 for D (5 bases each). Sequences were derived from peripheral blood mononuclear cells (PBMCs), sampled at new diagnosis, from a patient treated with antithyroid drugs. The CDR3 is CASSWGGRTGTGELFF. Written as DNA, the CDR3 is TGTGCCAGCAGTTGGGGCGGACGGACGGGGACCGGGGAGCTGTTTTTT.